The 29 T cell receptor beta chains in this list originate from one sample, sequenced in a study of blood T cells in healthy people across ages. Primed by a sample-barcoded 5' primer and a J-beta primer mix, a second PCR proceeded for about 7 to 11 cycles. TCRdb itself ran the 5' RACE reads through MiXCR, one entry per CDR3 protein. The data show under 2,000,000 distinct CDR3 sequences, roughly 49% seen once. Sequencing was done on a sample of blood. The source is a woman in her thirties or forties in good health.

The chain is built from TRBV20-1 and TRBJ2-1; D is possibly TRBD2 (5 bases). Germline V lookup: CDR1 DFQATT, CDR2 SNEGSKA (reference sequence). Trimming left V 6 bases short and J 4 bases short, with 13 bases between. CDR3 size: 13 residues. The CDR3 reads CSAPPSGYNEQFF. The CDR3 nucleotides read TGCAGTGCCCCCCCCTCGGGGTACAATGAGCAGTTCTTC.

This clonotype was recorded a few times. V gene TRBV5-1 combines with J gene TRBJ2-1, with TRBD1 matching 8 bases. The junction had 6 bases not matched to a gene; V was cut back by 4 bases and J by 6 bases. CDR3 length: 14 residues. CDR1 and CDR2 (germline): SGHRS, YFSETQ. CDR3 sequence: CASSRQGPSNEQFF. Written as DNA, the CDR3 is TGCGCCAGCAGCCGACAGGGGCCGAGCAATGAGCAGTTCTTC.

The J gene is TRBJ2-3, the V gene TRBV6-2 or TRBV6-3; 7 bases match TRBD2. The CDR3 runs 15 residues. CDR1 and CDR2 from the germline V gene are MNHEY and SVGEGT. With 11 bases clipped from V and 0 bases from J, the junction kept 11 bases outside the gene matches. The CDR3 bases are TGTGCCGGAGACACCGGGAGGAGAAGCACAGATACGCAGTATTTT. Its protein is CAGDTGRRSTDTQYF.

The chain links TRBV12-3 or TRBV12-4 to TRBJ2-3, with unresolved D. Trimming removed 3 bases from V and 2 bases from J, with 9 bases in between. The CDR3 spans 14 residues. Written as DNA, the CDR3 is TGTGCCAGCAGTTTTCTTCGTCCCACAGATACGCAGTATTTT. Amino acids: CASSFLRPTDTQYF.

Here the CDR3 reads CASSHSLANTDTQYF. The CDR3 nucleotides read TGCGCCAGCAGCCACTCACTAGCGAACACAGATACGCAGTATTTT. The V and J genes are TRBV4-3 and TRBJ2-3, with 7 bases lining up with TRBD2. The CDR3 loop spans 15 amino acids. Per the germline V gene, CDR1 is LGHNA and CDR2 is YSLEER. V was pared by 3 bases and J by 2 bases, with 5 bases of the junction left unmatched.

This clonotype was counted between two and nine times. CDR3 region: CASSYSWGLEQYF. As DNA, the CDR3 is TGTGCCAGCAGTTACTCGTGGGGTCTCGAGCAGTACTTC. The V call is TRBV6-2 or TRBV6-3, the J call TRBJ2-7, with D hard to call. In germline, CDR1 is MNHEY, CDR2 SVGEGT. This CDR3 contains 13 residues. V dropped 0 bases and J dropped 6 bases, with 9 bases sitting between them.

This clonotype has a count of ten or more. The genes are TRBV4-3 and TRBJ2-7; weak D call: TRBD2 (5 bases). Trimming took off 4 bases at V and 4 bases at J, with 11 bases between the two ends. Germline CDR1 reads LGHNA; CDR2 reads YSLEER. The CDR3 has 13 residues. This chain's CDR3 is CASSPGIGYEQYF. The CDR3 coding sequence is TGCGCCAGCAGCCCGGGAATCGGATACGAGCAGTACTTC.

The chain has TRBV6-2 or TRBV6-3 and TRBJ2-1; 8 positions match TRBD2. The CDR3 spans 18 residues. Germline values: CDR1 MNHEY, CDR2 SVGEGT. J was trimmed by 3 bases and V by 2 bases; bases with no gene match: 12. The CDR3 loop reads CASSYLILSGGGYNEQFF. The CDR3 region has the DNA TGTGCCAGCAGTTACCTCATCCTCAGCGGGGGCGGCTACAATGAGCAGTTCTTC.

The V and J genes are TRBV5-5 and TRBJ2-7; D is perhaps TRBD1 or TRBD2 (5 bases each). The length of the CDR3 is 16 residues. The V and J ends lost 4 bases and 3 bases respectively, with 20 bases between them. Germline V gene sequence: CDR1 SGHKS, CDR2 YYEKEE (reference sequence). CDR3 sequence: CASSPGQPTTNYEQYF. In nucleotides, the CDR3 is TGTGCCAGCAGCCCGGGGCAGCCGACTACAAACTACGAGCAGTACTTC.

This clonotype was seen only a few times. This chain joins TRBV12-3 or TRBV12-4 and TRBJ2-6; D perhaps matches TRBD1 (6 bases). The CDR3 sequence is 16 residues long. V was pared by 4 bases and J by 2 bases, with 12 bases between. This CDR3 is CASSSNHRAGANVLTF. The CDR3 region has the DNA TGTGCCAGCAGTTCCAACCACAGGGCTGGGGCCAACGTCCTGACTTTC.

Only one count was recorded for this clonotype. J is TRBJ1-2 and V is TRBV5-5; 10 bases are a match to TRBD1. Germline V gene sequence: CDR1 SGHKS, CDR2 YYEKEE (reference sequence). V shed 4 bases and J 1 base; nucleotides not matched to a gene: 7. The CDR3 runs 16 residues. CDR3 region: CASSDTGTGVNYGYTF. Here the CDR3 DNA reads TGTGCCAGCAGCGATACCGGGACAGGGGTTAACTATGGCTACACCTTC.

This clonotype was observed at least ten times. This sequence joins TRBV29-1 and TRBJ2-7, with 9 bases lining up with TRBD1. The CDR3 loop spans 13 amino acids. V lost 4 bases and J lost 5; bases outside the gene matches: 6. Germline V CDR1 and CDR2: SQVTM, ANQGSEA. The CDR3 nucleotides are TGCAGCGTTGGAACAGGGGGCTGGAACGAGCAGTACTTC. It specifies CSVGTGGWNEQYF.

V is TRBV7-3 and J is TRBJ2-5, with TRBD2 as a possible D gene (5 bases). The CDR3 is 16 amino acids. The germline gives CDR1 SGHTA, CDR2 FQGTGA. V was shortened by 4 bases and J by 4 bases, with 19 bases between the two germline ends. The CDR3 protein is CASSSTGSAGPETQYF. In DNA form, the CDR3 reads TGTGCCAGCAGCTCCACGGGCAGCGCGGGTCCAGAGACCCAGTACTTC. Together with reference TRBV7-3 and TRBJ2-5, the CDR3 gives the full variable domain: GAGVSQTPSNKVTEKGKYVELRCDPISGHTALYWYRQSLGQGPEFLIYFQGTGAADDSGLPNDRFFAVRPEGSVSTLKIQRTERGDSAVYLCASSSTGSAGPETQYFGPGTRLLVL.

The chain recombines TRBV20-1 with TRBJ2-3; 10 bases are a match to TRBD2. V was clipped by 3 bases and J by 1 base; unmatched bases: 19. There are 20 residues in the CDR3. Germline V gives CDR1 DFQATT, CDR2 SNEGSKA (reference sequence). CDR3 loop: CSASPGGLAGAIFGTDTQYF. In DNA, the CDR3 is TGCAGTGCTAGCCCGGGGGGGCTAGCGGGGGCTATCTTCGGCACAGATACGCAGTATTTT.

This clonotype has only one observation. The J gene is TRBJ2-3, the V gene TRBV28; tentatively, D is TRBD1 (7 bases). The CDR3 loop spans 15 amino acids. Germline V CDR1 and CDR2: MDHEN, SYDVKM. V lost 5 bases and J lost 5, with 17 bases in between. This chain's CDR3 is CASSPNRGGRDTQYF. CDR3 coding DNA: TGTGCCAGCAGTCCAAACAGGGGAGGCCGAGATACGCAGTATTTT.

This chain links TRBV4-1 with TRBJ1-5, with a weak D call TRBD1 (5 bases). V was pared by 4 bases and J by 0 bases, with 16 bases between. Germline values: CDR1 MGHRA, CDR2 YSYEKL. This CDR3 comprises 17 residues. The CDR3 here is CASSPTPIDSSNQPQHF. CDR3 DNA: TGCGCCAGCAGCCCCACCCCAATCGACAGTAGCAATCAGCCCCAGCATTTT.

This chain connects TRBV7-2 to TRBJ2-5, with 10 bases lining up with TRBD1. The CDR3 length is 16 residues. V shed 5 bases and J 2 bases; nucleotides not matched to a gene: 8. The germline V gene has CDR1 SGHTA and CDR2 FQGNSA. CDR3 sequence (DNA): TGTGCCAGCAGCCGCCGGGACAGGGGCCTTCAAGAGACCCAGTACTTC. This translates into CASSRRDRGLQETQYF.

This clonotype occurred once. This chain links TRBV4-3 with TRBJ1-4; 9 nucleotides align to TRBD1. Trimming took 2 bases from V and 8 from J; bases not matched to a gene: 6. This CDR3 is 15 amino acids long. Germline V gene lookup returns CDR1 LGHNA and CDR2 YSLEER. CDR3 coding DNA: TGCGCCAGCAGCCAACGGACAGGGGAAAACGAAAAACTGTTTTTT. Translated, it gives CASSQRTGENEKLFF.

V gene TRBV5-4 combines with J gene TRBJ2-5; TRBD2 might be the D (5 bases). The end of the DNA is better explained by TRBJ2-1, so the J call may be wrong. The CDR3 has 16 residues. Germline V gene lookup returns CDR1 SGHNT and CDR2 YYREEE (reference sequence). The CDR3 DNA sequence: TGTGCCAGCAGCTTGGTTGGCGGGCCGGACCAAGAGACCCAGTTCTTC. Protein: CASSLVGGPDQETQFF.

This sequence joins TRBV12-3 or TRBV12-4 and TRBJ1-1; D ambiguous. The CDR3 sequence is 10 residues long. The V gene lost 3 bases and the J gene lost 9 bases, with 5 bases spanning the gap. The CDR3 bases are TGTGCCAGCAGTTTGGGTCAAGCTTTCTTT. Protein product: CASSLGQAFF.

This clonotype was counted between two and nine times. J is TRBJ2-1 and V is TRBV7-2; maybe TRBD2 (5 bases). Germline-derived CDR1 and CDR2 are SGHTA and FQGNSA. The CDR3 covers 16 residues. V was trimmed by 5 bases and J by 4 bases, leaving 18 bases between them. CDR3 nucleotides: TGTGCCAGCAGCCGTTCTAGCCTATACTTATACAATGAGCAGTTCTTC. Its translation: CASSRSSLYLYNEQFF.

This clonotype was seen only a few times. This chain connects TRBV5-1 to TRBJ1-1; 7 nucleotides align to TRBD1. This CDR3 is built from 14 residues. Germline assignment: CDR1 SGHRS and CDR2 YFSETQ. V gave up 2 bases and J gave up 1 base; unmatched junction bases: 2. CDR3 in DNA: TGCGCCAGCAGCTTCGGGACAGAGAACACTGAAGCTTTCTTT. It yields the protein CASSFGTENTEAFF.

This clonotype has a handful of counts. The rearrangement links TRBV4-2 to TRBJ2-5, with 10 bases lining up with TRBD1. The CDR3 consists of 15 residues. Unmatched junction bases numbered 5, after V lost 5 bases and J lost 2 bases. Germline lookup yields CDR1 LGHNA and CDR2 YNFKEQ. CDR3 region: CASSTRDRGQETQYF. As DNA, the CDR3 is TGTGCCAGCAGCACACGGGACAGGGGTCAAGAGACCCAGTACTTC.

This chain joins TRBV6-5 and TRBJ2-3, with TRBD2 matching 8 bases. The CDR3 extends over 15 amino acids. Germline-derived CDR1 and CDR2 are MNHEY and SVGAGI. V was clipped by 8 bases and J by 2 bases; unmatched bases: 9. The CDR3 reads CASSTSGSATDTQYF. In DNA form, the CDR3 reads TGTGCCAGCTCTACTAGCGGTTCCGCCACAGATACGCAGTATTTT.

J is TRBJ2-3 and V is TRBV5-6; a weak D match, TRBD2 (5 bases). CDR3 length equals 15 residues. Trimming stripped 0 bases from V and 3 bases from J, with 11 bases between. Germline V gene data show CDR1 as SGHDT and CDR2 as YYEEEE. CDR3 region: CASSLAGVRTDTQYF. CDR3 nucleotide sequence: TGTGCCAGCAGCTTGGCCGGGGTGAGAACAGATACGCAGTATTTT.

The CDR3 loop reads CASSPTWDPPIQYF. Here the CDR3 DNA reads TGTGCCAGCAGTCCCACCTGGGACCCCCCGATTCAGTACTTC. V gene TRBV28 combines with J gene TRBJ2-4; D might be TRBD1 or TRBD2, each matching 5 bases. CDR3 size: 14 residues. In germline, CDR1 is MDHEN, CDR2 SYDVKM. The V end lost 5 bases, the J end lost 10 bases, and 18 bases lay between the germline ends.

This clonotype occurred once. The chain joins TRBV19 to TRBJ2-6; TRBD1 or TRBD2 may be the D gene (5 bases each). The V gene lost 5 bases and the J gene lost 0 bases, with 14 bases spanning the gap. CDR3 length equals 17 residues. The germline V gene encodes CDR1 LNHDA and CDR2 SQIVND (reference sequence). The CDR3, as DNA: TGTGCCAGTAGTTCCGGGACGCTGAGCTCTGGGGCCAACGTCCTGACTTTC. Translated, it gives CASSSGTLSSGANVLTF.

The CDR3 protein is CASSHRLAGGTDTQYF. The CDR3 coding sequence is TGTGCCAGCAGCCACCGACTAGCGGGGGGCACAGATACGCAGTATTTT. The chain recombines TRBV7-6 with TRBJ2-3; TRBD2 matches 12 bases. Trimming removed 5 bases from V and 1 base from J; junction bases left unmatched: 4. The CDR3 has 16 residues. Germline CDR1 reads SGHVS; CDR2 reads FNYEAQ. Complete variable domain (other parts from reference TRBV7-6 and TRBJ2-3): GAGVSQSPRYKVTKRGQDVALRCDPISGHVSLYWYRQALGQGPEFLTYFNYEAQQDKSGLPNDRFSAERPEGSISTLTIQRTEQRDSAMYRCASSHRLAGGTDTQYFGPGTRLTVL.

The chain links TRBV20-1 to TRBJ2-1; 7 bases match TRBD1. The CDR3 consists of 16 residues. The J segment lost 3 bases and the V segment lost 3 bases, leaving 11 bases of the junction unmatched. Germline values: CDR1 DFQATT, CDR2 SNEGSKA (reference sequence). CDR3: CSASYLGGAFYNEQFF. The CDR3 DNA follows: TGCAGTGCTAGTTACTTAGGGGGCGCATTCTACAATGAGCAGTTCTTC.